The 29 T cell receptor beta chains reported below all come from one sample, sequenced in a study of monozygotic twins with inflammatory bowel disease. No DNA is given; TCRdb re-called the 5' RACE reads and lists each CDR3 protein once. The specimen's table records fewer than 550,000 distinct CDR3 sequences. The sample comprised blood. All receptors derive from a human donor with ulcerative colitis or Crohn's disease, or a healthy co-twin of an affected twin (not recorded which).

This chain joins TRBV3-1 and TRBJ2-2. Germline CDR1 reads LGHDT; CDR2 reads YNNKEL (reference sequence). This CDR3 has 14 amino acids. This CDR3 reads CASSTNLNTGELFF.

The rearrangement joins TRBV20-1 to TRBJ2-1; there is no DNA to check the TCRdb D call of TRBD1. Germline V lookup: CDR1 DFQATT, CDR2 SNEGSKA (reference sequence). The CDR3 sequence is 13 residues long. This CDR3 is CSAADRVGGEQFF.

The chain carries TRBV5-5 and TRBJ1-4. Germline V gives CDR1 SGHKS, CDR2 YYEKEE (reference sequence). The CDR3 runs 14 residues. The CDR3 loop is CASSLISTNEKLFF.

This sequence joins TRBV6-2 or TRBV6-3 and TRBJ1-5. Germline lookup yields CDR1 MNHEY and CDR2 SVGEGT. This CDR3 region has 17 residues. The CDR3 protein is CASSRLPRGNSNQPQHF.

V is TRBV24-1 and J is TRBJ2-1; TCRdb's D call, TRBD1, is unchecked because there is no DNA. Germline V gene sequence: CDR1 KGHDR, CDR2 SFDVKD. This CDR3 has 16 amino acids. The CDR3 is CATSETGTGDSNEQFF.

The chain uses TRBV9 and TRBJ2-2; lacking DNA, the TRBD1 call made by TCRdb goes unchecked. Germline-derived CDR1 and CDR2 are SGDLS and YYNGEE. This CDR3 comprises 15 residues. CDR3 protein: CASSPTPDRAGELFF. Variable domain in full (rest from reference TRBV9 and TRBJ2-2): DSGVTQTPKHLITATGQRVTLRCSPRSGDLSVYWYQQSLDQGLQFLIQYYNGEERAKGNILERFSAQQFPDLHSELNLSSLELGDSALYFCASSPTPDRAGELFFGEGSRLTVL.

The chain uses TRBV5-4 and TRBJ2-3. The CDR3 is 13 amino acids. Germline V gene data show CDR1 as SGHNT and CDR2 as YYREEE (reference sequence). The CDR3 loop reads CASSYRGSNTQYF.

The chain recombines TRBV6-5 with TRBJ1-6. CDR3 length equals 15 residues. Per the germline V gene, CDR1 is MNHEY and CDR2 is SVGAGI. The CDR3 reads CASRYTRGLNSPLHF.

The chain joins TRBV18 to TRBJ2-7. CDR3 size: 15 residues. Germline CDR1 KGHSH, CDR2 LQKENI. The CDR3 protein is CASSPSRESFYEQYF.

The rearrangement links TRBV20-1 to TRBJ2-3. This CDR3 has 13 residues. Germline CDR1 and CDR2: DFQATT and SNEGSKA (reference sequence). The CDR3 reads CSARVRHTDTQYF.

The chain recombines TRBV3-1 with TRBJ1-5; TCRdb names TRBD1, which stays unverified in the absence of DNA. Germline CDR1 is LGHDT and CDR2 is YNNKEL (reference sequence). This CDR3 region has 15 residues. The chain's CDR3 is CASSQAHGSPHPQHF.

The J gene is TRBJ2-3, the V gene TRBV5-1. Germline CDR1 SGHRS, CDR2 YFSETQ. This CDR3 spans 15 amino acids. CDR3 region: CASSLEASSTDTQYF.

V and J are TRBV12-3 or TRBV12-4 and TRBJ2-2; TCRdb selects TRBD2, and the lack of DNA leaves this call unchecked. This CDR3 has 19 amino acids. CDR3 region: CASSPEEIAGAENTGELFF.

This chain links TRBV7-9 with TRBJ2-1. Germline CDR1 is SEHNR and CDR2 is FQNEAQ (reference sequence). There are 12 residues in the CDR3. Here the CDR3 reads CASSPTTDDQFF. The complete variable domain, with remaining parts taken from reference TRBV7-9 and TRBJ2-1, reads DTGVSQNPRHKITKRGQNVTFRCDPISEHNRLYWYRQTLGQGPEFLTYFQNEAQLEKSRLLSDRFSAERPKGSFSTLEIQRTEQGDSAMYLCASSPTTDDQFFGPGTRLTVL.

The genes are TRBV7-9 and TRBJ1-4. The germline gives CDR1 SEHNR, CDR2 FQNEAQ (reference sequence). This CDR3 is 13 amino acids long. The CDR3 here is CASRGAPNEKLFF.

The CDR3 is CASSLSRVGQETQYF. The chain couples TRBV11-1 to TRBJ2-5. The CDR3 is 15 residues long. Looked up from germline, CDR1 is SGHAT and CDR2 is FQDESV (reference sequence).

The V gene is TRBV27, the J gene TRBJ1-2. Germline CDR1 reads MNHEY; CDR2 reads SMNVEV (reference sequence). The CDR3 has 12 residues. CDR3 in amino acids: CASSGRYYGYTF.

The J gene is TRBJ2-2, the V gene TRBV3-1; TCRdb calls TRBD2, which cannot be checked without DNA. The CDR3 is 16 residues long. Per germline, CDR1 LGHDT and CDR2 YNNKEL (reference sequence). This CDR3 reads CASSRGGPSNTGELFF.

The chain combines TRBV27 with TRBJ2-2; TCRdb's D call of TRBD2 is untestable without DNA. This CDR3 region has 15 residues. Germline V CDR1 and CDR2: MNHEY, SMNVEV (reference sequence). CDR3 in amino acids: CASRRTGLNTGELFF.

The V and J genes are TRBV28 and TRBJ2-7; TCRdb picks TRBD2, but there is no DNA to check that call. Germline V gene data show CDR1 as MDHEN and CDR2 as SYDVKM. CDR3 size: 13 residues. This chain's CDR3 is CASSLSSRYEQYF.

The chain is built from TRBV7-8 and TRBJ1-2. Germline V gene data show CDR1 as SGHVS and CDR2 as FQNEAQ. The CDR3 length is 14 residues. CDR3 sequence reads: CASSLGVAGYGYTF.

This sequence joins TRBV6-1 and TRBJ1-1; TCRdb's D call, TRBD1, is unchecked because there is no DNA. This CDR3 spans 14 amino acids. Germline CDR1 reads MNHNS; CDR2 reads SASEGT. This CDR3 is CASRAPEGNTEAFF.

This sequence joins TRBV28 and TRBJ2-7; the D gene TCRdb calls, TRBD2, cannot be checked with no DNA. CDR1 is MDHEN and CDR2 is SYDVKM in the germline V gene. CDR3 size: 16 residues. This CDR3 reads CASSPPGGGFSYEQYF.

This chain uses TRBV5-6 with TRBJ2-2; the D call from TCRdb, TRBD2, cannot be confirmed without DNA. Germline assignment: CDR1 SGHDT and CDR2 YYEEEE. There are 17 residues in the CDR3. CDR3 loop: CASSLGIAGGHTGELFF.

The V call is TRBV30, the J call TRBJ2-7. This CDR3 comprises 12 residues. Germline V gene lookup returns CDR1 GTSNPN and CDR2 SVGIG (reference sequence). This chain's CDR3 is CAWKDRFYEQYF.

This chain's CDR3 is CSALRDRADIQYF. V gene TRBV20-1 combines with J gene TRBJ2-4; TCRdb names TRBD1, which stays unverified in the absence of DNA. The germline V gene has CDR1 DFQATT and CDR2 SNEGSKA (reference sequence). The CDR3 consists of 13 residues.

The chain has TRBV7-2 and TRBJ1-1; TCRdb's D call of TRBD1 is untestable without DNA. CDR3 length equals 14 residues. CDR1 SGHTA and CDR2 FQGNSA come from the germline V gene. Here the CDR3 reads CASSQQGSNTEAFF.

The CDR3 reads CAWSDQGNTEAFF. The chain carries TRBV30 and TRBJ1-1. This CDR3 has 13 residues. The germline V gene has CDR1 GTSNPN and CDR2 SVGIG (reference sequence).

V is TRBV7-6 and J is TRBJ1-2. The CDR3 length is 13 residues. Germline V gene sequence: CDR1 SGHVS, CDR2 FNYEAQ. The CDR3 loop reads CASSFQDDYGYTF.